This record concerns one T cell receptor beta chain sequence. The target antigen is unknown. TCRdb reprocessed the RT-PCR reads with MiXCR, giving one entry per CDR3 protein. The table shows about 160,000 distinct CDR3 sequences, with 11% occurring only once. The record originates from a study of response to subunit inactivated influenza vaccine. Study observations and caveats: Researchers suggested that each seasonal influenza vaccination recruits few new T cells.

The CDR3 spans 14 residues. V dropped 3 bases and J dropped 9; count of bases not matched to a gene: 7. Germline V gene data show CDR1 as SEHNR and CDR2 as FQNEAQ (reference sequence). The TCR was taken from a man aged 50 or older who received an inactivated influenza vaccine. This specimen consisted of non-naive T cells sorted from PBMCs, obtained 40 to 50 days after vaccination. The V call is TRBV7-9, the J call TRBJ2-1, with 8 bases fitting TRBD1. The CDR3 DNA reads TGTGCCAGCAGCTTTGACAGGGGTGGTGGTGAGCAGTTCTTC. It encodes CASSFDRGGGEQFF. Drawing the rest from reference TRBV7-9 and TRBJ2-1, the complete variable domain is DTGVSQNPRHKITKRGQNVTFRCDPISEHNRLYWYRQTLGQGPEFLTYFQNEAQLEKSRLLSDRFSAERPKGSFSTLEIQRTEQGDSAMYLCASSFDRGGGEQFFGPGTRLTVL.